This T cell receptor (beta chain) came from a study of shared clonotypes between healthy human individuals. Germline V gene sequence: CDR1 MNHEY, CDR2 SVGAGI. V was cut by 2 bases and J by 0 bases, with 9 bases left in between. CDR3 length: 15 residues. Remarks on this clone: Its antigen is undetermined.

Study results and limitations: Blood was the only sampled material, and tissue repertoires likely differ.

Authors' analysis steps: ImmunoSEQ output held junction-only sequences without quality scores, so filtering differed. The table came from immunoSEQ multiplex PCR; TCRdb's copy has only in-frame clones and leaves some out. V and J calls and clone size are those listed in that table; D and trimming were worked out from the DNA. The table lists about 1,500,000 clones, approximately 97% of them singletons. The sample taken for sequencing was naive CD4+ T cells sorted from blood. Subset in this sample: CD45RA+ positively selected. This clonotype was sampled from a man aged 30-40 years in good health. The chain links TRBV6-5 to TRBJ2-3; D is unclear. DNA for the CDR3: TGTGCCAGCAGTTACCGACACGTTAGCACAGATACGCAGTATTTT. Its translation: CASSYRHVSTDTQYF.